Reported below is one TCR beta chain. Its antigen is unidentified. The data were produced by immunoSEQ multiplex PCR, yet TCRdb's version contains in-frame clones alone and is incomplete. The table records about 50,000 clones, 89% of them present only once. Germline trimming cut 3 bases from V and 7 bases from J; bases unmatched to any gene: 3. The germline V gene has CDR1 SGHTA and CDR2 FQGNSA. This CDR3 comprises 13 residues. The entry originates in a study of CD4+ T cells in melanoma. Study results and limitations: CD8+ T cell, macrophage and B cell function reportedly correlated with neoantigen-specific CD4+ T cells. Reportedly, melanoma neoantigen-specific CD4+ T cells showed varied differentiation states.

Sequenced input: peripheral blood. This receptor was taken from a human donor with melanoma. V usage is TRBV7-2 and J usage is TRBJ1-2, with 9 positions matching TRBD1. CDR3 amino acids: CASSLGTGSGYTF. In DNA, the CDR3 is TGTGCCAGCAGCTTGGGGACAGGGAGTGGCTACACCTTC. Variable domain in full (rest from reference TRBV7-2 and TRBJ1-2): GAGVSQSPSNKVTEKGKDVELRCDPISGHTALYWYRQSLGQGLEFLIYFQGNSAPDKSGLPSDRFSAERTGGSVSTLTIQRTQQEDSAVYLCASSLGTGSGYTFGSGTRLTVV.